The 24 T cell receptor beta chains below were found in one sample sequenced in a study of shared clonotypes between healthy human individuals. TCRdb's table, derived via immunoSEQ multiplex PCR, lists solely in-frame clones and lacks some. This sample carries some 1 million clones, approximately 72% of them seen once, and the ten largest clones take approximately 1.5%. Sample: memory CD4+ T cells sorted from blood. The subset here: CD45RA-negative fraction. Receptors originate from a man younger than 35 in good health.

The V call is TRBV5-1, the J call TRBJ1-4, with 7 positions matching TRBD1. The CDR3 spans 16 residues. J gave up 6 bases and V 3 bases, and 11 bases lay outside the gene matches. Per germline, CDR1 SGHRS and CDR2 YFSETQ. The CDR3 region is CASSSNRGGFDEKLFF. CDR3 DNA: TGCGCCAGCAGCTCAAACAGGGGAGGGTTTGATGAAAAACTGTTTTTT.

This clone is a singleton in its sample. This chain's CDR3 is CASSRRQGGSYNEQFF. The CDR3 bases are TGTGCCAGCAGCCGCAGACAGGGAGGGTCCTACAATGAGCAGTTCTTC. This chain links TRBV11-2 with TRBJ2-1, with D perhaps being TRBD1 or TRBD2 (7 bases each). Trimming removed 5 bases from V and 1 base from J, with 15 bases in between. The germline gives CDR1 SGHAT, CDR2 FQNNGV. The CDR3 totals 16 residues.

The chain recombines TRBV5-1 with TRBJ2-3, with 8 bases lining up with TRBD1. The V gene's germline CDR1 is SGHRS and CDR2 YFSETQ. The ends lost 4 bases at V and 0 bases at J; junction bases unmatched: 7. The CDR3 is 16 residues long. In DNA, the CDR3 is TGCGCCAGCAGCCTCCAGACAGGGGCGAGCACAGATACGCAGTATTTT. It is translated as CASSLQTGASTDTQYF.

The chain is built from TRBV19 and TRBJ2-7; weak D call: TRBD1 (6 bases). Germline V CDR1 and CDR2: LNHDA, SQIVND (reference sequence). This CDR3 spans 16 amino acids. V was trimmed by 0 bases and J by 3 bases, leaving 15 bases between them. The CDR3 bases are TGTGCCAGTAGTATAGACCTCAGGGGACCTCTCTACGAGCAGTACTTC. It is translated as CASSIDLRGPLYEQYF. The complete variable domain, with remaining parts taken from reference TRBV19 and TRBJ2-7, reads DGGITQSPKYLFRKEGQNVTLSCEQNLNHDAMYWYRQDPGQGLRLIYYSQIVNDFQKGDIAEGYSVSREKKESFPLTVTSAQKNPTAFYLCASSIDLRGPLYEQYFGPGTRLTVT.

The rearrangement uses TRBV19 and TRBJ2-7; the match to TRBD2 covers 9 bases. Germline V CDR1 and CDR2: LNHDA, SQIVND (reference sequence). V was pared by 4 bases and J by 6 bases, with 10 bases of the junction left unmatched. The CDR3 runs 15 residues. In nucleotides, the CDR3 is TGTGCCAGTAGTACTAGCGGGACTACCCTCGCCGAGCAGTACTTC. Translated: CASSTSGTTLAEQYF. The full variable domain, in which reference TRBV19 and TRBJ2-7 provide the parts outside the CDR3, is DGGITQSPKYLFRKEGQNVTLSCEQNLNHDAMYWYRQDPGQGLRLIYYSQIVNDFQKGDIAEGYSVSREKKESFPLTVTSAQKNPTAFYLCASSTSGTTLAEQYFGPGTRLTVT.

This sequence joins TRBV18 and TRBJ1-5; D is unresolved. The germline V gene encodes CDR1 KGHSH and CDR2 LQKENI. V was cut by 2 bases and J by 0 bases, with 14 bases left in between. This CDR3 is built from 17 residues. CDR3 in amino acids: CASSPRAVQYSNQPQHF. The CDR3 DNA follows: TGTGCCAGCTCACCAAGGGCAGTCCAATATAGCAATCAGCCCCAGCATTTT.

The chain joins TRBV7-2 to TRBJ2-7; no firm D call. The V and J ends lost 5 bases and 8 bases respectively, with 22 bases between them. Germline assignment: CDR1 SGHTA and CDR2 FQGNSA. The CDR3 covers 15 residues. This CDR3 reads CASSTDRASYTKQYF. The CDR3 region has the DNA TGTGCCAGCAGCACCGATCGGGCTTCTTATACGAAGCAGTACTTC.

This rearrangement joins TRBV4-2 to TRBJ1-5; no clear D. The CDR3 runs to 16 residues. V lost 0 bases to trimming and J lost 0 bases, with 9 bases between them. Germline CDR1 and CDR2: LGHNA and YNFKEQ. CDR3 bases: TGTGCCAGCAGCCAAGATCGCGGATCTAGCAATCAGCCCCAGCATTTT. Translation gives CASSQDRGSSNQPQHF.

The CDR3 is CASTPDSHGELFF. CDR3 nucleotides: TGTGCCAGCACTCCGGACTCCCACGGGGAGCTGTTTTTT. The V and J genes are TRBV2 and TRBJ2-2; D is perhaps TRBD2 (5 bases). Trimming took off 7 bases at V and 7 bases at J, with 13 bases between the two ends. The CDR3 has 13 amino acids. Germline values: CDR1 SNHLY, CDR2 FYNNEI. The full variable domain, its missing parts supplied by reference TRBV2 and TRBJ2-2, is EPEVTQTPSHQVTQMGQEVILRCVPISNHLYFYWYRQILGQKVEFLVSFYNNEISEKSEIFDDQFSVERPDGSNFTLKIRSTKLEDSAMYFCASTPDSHGELFFGEGSRLTVL.

The chain employs TRBV5-1 and TRBJ2-2; D unresolved. V was cut by 0 bases and J by 1 base, with 10 bases left in between. This CDR3 is 16 amino acids long. Germline V CDR1 and CDR2: SGHRS, YFSETQ. CDR3 loop: CASSLEVSWNTGELFF. The CDR3 nucleotides are TGCGCCAGCAGCTTGGAGGTTAGCTGGAACACCGGGGAGCTGTTTTTT.

This chain joins TRBV5-4 and TRBJ1-5, with TRBD1 matching over 9 bases. The CDR3 runs 13 residues. J lost 6 bases, V lost 4 bases, and 2 bases had no gene match. Germline values: CDR1 SGHNT, CDR2 YYREEE (reference sequence). The CDR3 coding sequence is TGTGCCAGCAGCCCGGACAGGGGTCAGCCCCAGCATTTT. Protein product: CASSPDRGQPQHF.

The J gene is TRBJ1-1, the V gene TRBV7-9; 8 bases match TRBD1. The CDR3 consists of 16 residues. V shed 1 base, J shed 4 bases, and the junction held 8 bases outside the gene matches. Germline V gene sequence: CDR1 SEHNR, CDR2 FQNEAQ (reference sequence). The CDR3, as DNA: TGTGCCAGCAGCTTAGGCCCGACAGGGGCGGGCACTGAAGCTTTCTTT. It specifies CASSLGPTGAGTEAFF.

The chain couples TRBV10-3 to TRBJ1-1, with TRBD1 as a possible D gene (5 bases). Germline V gene lookup returns CDR1 ENHRY and CDR2 SYGVKD. The V end lost 8 bases, the J end lost 1 base, and 14 bases lay between the germline ends. The CDR3 is 14 residues long. As DNA, the CDR3 is TGTGCCATCGTCCAGCAGGGCGGGAACACTGAAGCTTTCTTT. It encodes CAIVQQGGNTEAFF.

The V and J genes are TRBV18 and TRBJ1-6; the D is unclear. The CDR3 length is 16 residues. The germline V gene has CDR1 KGHSH and CDR2 LQKENI. The germline V and J ends were trimmed by 3 bases and 0 bases, with 9 bases remaining between them. CDR3 sequence: CASSPPTHSYNSPLHF. CDR3 nucleotides: TGTGCCAGCTCACCTCCCACCCACTCCTATAATTCACCCCTCCACTTT.

In the case of this clone: A much larger clonotype is one base distant, so this may be a read error. The rearrangement joins TRBV4-1 to TRBJ1-1; D uncertain. The CDR3 runs 14 residues. The V end lost 2 bases, the J end lost 1 base, and 8 bases lay between the germline ends. From germline, CDR1 is MGHRA and CDR2 YSYEKL. The CDR3 nucleotides read TGCGCCAGCAGCCAACTCTTATGGAACACTGAAGCTTTCTTT. This gives the protein CASSQLLWNTEAFF.

The chain combines TRBV7-9 with TRBJ2-2; D may be TRBD1 (5 bases). This CDR3 region has 12 residues. Germline V lookup: CDR1 SEHNR, CDR2 FQNEAQ (reference sequence). Trimming removed 11 bases at V and 6 bases at J, with 13 bases between. The CDR3 DNA reads as TGTGCCGGTCTAAGGGGTTCCGGGGAGCTGTTTTTT. Its translation is CAGLRGSGELFF.

V is TRBV5-5 and J is TRBJ1-5, with no clear D. The CDR3 is 15 amino acids. V lost 4 bases, J lost 2 bases, and 13 bases lay in between. Germline lookup yields CDR1 SGHKS and CDR2 YYEKEE (reference sequence). The CDR3 DNA follows: TGTGCCAGCAGCCTCACTACTTTCGGCAATCAGCCCCAGCATTTT. It translates to CASSLTTFGNQPQHF. The entire variable domain, with the rest obtained from reference TRBV5-5 and TRBJ1-5, is as follows: DAGVTQSPTHLIKTRGQQVTLRCSPISGHKSVSWYQQVLGQGPQFIFQYYEKEERGRGNFPDRFSARQFPNYSSELNVNALLLGDSALYLCASSLTTFGNQPQHFGDGTRLSIL.

The rearrangement joins TRBV7-9 to TRBJ2-7; D unclear. Germline CDR1 and CDR2: SEHNR and FQNEAQ (reference sequence). This CDR3 comprises 15 residues. Trimming removed 2 bases from V and 2 bases from J, with 13 bases in between. The CDR3, as DNA: TGTGCCAGCAGCTTACTATATTCGGCTACCTACGAGCAGTACTTC. Its translation is CASSLLYSATYEQYF.

The gene calls are TRBV9 and TRBJ2-7, with 7 positions matching TRBD2. CDR1 and CDR2 from the germline V gene are SGDLS and YYNGEE. Trimming at V came to 2 bases and at J to 4 bases, leaving 6 bases not matched to a gene. There are 14 residues in the CDR3. The CDR3 sequence: CASSVAGVGYEQYF. CDR3 coding DNA: TGTGCCAGCAGCGTCGCGGGAGTAGGGTACGAGCAGTACTTC.

The chain is built from TRBV5-1 and TRBJ2-1, with D perhaps matching TRBD1 (6 bases). The V end was cut by 0 bases, the J end by 0 bases, with 7 bases between. The germline gives CDR1 SGHRS, CDR2 YFSETQ. CDR3 length: 15 amino acids. The CDR3 nucleotides are TGCGCCAGCAGCTTGGAGGGGGACTCCTACAATGAGCAGTTCTTC. This codes for CASSLEGDSYNEQFF.

Here the CDR3 DNA reads TGTGCCCACAACCCGGTCGGGGACAGGGTCACAGATACGCAGTATTTT. Its protein is CAHNPVGDRVTDTQYF. The rearrangement links TRBV30 to TRBJ2-3, with 9 bases aligning to TRBD1. Germline CDR1 GTSNPN, CDR2 SVGIG (reference sequence). Trimming removed 8 bases from V and 2 bases from J; junction bases left unmatched: 14. This CDR3 spans 16 amino acids.

V is TRBV4-1 and J is TRBJ2-1; 7 bases fit TRBD2. Germline assignment: CDR1 MGHRA and CDR2 YSYEKL. The CDR3 sequence is 14 residues long. J gave up 10 bases and V 1 base, and 7 bases lay outside the gene matches. The CDR3 DNA is TGCGCCAGCAGCCAAGCCGGCGGGCGGGGGGAGCAGTTCTTC. Protein product: CASSQAGGRGEQFF.

In regard to this clone: The sample holds other DNA sequences that translate to the same CDR3. The J gene is TRBJ2-7, the V gene TRBV28; a weak D match, TRBD2 (5 bases). Looked up from germline, CDR1 is MDHEN and CDR2 is SYDVKM. This CDR3 has 12 residues. The germline V and J ends were trimmed by 3 bases and 2 bases, with 5 bases remaining between them. CDR3 residues: CASSLGAYEQYF. In DNA form, the CDR3 reads TGTGCCAGCAGTTTGGGAGCCTACGAGCAGTACTTC. Drawing the rest from reference TRBV28 and TRBJ2-7, the complete variable domain is DVKVTQSSRYLVKRTGEKVFLECVQDMDHENMFWYRQDPGLGLRLIYFSYDVKMKEKGDIPEGYSVSREKKERFSLILESASTNQTSMYLCASSLGAYEQYFGPGTRLTVT.

The genes are TRBV18 and TRBJ2-3; TRBD1 aligns across 12 bases. The germline CDR1 and CDR2 sequences are KGHSH and LQKENI. The CDR3 contains 17 residues. V dropped 3 bases and J dropped 7; count of bases not matched to a gene: 11. The CDR3 protein is CASSPKTGQGAQNTQYF. CDR3 DNA: TGTGCCAGCTCACCGAAAACGGGACAGGGGGCGCAAAATACGCAGTATTTT.